These 29 T cell receptor beta chains were sequenced from one sample in a study of human T cells and chemical hapten exposure. TCRdb reprocessed the RACE reads with MiXCR, giving one entry per CDR3 protein. The table records about 40,000 distinct CDR3 sequences, roughly 10% of them present only once. Sample time point: pre-sensitization, week 0. Treatment described: therapeutic diphenylcyclopropenone sensitization with weekly scalp DPC. Material: whole blood, obtained in connection with sensitization to the hapten diphenylcyclopropenone (DPC). These receptors were obtained from a man aged 25-45 years with alopecia areata. Some clones in this sample may be carry-over from other donors' samples.

There are many counts of this clonotype. This chain joins TRBV5-4 and TRBJ2-5, with a weak D call TRBD2 (5 bases). The CDR3 has 13 amino acids. The germline gives CDR1 SGHNT, CDR2 YYREEE (reference sequence). Trimming took 4 bases from V and 1 from J, leaving 8 bases between them. The CDR3 nucleotides read TGTGCCAGCAGCACGGACTCCCAAGAGACCCAGTACTTC. Protein sequence: CASSTDSQETQYF.

The J gene is TRBJ2-1, the V gene TRBV29-1; 7 nucleotides align to TRBD1. The CDR3 is 14 residues long. Per the germline V gene, CDR1 is SQVTM and CDR2 is ANQGSEA. V shed 4 bases and J 7 bases; nucleotides not matched to a gene: 10. The CDR3 sequence is CSVVAWTGRNEQFF. In DNA, the CDR3 is TGCAGCGTTGTTGCTTGGACAGGACGAAATGAGCAGTTCTTC.

The genes are TRBV7-9 and TRBJ2-5, with unresolved D. Trimming took off 7 bases at V and 1 base at J, with 13 bases between the two ends. Germline lookup yields CDR1 SEHNR and CDR2 FQNEAQ (reference sequence). CDR3 length: 14 residues. The CDR3 bases are TGTGCCAGCACTACGCGAACGTCCCAAGAGACCCAGTACTTC. Its translation: CASTTRTSQETQYF.

V usage is TRBV20-1 and J usage is TRBJ2-3; possible D gene TRBD2, 6 bases. The CDR3 spans 12 residues. The V end lost 6 bases, the J end lost 0 bases, and 7 bases lay between the germline ends. Germline-derived CDR1 and CDR2 are DFQATT and SNEGSKA (reference sequence). The CDR3 nucleotides read TGCAGTGCGGCGGGAAGCACAGATACGCAGTATTTT. It codes for CSAAGSTDTQYF.

The chain joins TRBV9 to TRBJ2-5; D may be TRBD1 (6 bases). Germline CDR1 reads SGDLS; CDR2 reads YYNGEE. The CDR3 totals 14 residues. Trimming shortened V by 0 bases and J by 2 bases, and 8 bases separated the two germline ends. CDR3 amino acids: CASSVEQGQETQYF. In DNA form, the CDR3 reads TGTGCCAGCAGCGTAGAGCAGGGGCAAGAGACCCAGTACTTC.

This clonotype was counted many times. This chain joins TRBV20-1 and TRBJ2-3, with D perhaps matching TRBD1 (5 bases). Germline lookup yields CDR1 DFQATT and CDR2 SNEGSKA (reference sequence). The germline V and J ends were trimmed by 0 bases and 6 bases, with 10 bases remaining between them. The CDR3 totals 13 residues. The CDR3 bases are TGCAGTGCTAGAGACAGGGTCCTGGATACGCAGTATTTT. It specifies CSARDRVLDTQYF.

The genes are TRBV20-1 and TRBJ2-3; no clear D gene. The germline V and J ends were trimmed by 1 base and 5 bases, with 10 bases remaining between them. CDR3 size: 13 residues. Germline V gene data show CDR1 as DFQATT and CDR2 as SNEGSKA (reference sequence). CDR3 nucleotides: TGCAGTGCTAGAGGGACCCCGGAAGATACGCAGTATTTT. Translating gives CSARGTPEDTQYF.

CDR3 coding DNA: TGTGCCAGCAGTCCCCCCAGAGGGACAGATAGCAATGAGCAGTTCTTC. It encodes CASSPPRGTDSNEQFF. The rearrangement links TRBV7-9 to TRBJ2-1, with 7 bases lining up with TRBD1. V was clipped by 6 bases and J by 6 bases; unmatched bases: 14. Germline CDR1 is SEHNR and CDR2 is FQNEAQ (reference sequence). CDR3 length equals 16 residues.

Many counts were recorded for this clonotype. The gene calls are TRBV6-2 or TRBV6-3 and TRBJ1-1, with TRBD1 matching over 10 bases. The CDR3 length is 14 residues. With V trimmed by 0 bases and J by 10 bases, 5 bases remained unmatched. Per the germline V gene, CDR1 is MNHEY and CDR2 is SVGEGT. The CDR3 protein is CASSYSQDRGRAFF. As DNA, the CDR3 is TGTGCCAGCAGTTACTCTCAAGACAGGGGGCGAGCTTTCTTT.

This rearrangement joins TRBV5-1 to TRBJ2-7; tentatively, D is TRBD1 (6 bases). V lost 2 bases and J 4 bases, leaving 13 bases between the germline ends. CDR3 length equals 14 residues. Per germline, CDR1 SGHRS and CDR2 YFSETQ. The CDR3 sequence is CASSFSQGSYEQYF. In DNA form, the CDR3 reads TGCGCCAGCAGCTTCAGTCAGGGGTCGTACGAGCAGTACTTC.

This clonotype occurred many times. The chain employs TRBV5-1 and TRBJ1-6, with TRBD1 identical over 8 bases. The CDR3 totals 15 residues. Germline V gives CDR1 SGHRS, CDR2 YFSETQ. With 4 bases clipped from V and 5 bases from J, the junction kept 5 bases outside the gene matches. The CDR3 protein is CASSLTGANNSPLHF. The CDR3 bases are TGCGCCAGCAGCCTGACAGGGGCTAATAATTCACCCCTCCACTTT.

Many counts were recorded for this clonotype. The chain employs TRBV12-5 and TRBJ1-5; 8 bases align to TRBD1. From germline, CDR1 is LGHNT and CDR2 FRNRAP. The CDR3 is made up of 14 amino acids. Germline trimming cut 4 bases from V and 10 bases from J; bases unmatched to any gene: 9. CDR3 residues: CASGWKGQGSPQHF. CDR3 coding DNA: TGTGCTAGTGGTTGGAAAGGACAGGGCTCACCCCAGCATTTT.

This chain joins TRBV10-3 and TRBJ2-7; the D gene is possibly TRBD1 (7 bases). Germline V gives CDR1 ENHRY, CDR2 SYGVKD. The CDR3 runs 17 residues. The V end lost 6 bases, the J end lost 3 bases, and 24 bases lay between the germline ends. CDR3 sequence reads: CAIRGQVGTSRGYEQYF. The CDR3 coding sequence is TGTGCCATCAGAGGACAGGTGGGAACTAGCCGGGGCTACGAGCAGTACTTC.

This chain connects TRBV9 to TRBJ2-1; 12 bases are shared with TRBD2. CDR3 length: 17 residues. CDR1 is SGDLS and CDR2 is YYNGEE in the germline V gene. Germline trimming cut 1 base from V and 2 bases from J; bases unmatched to any gene: 4. CDR3 DNA sequence: TGTGCCAGCAGCGTACTAGCGGGGGGGATAACCTACAATGAGCAGTTCTTC. The encoded protein is CASSVLAGGITYNEQFF.

V gene TRBV29-1 combines with J gene TRBJ2-7; 9 positions agree with TRBD1. CDR1 is SQVTM, CDR2 ANQGSEA, per germline. CDR3 length: 12 amino acids. Trimming took 4 bases from V and 5 from J; bases not matched to a gene: 3. The chain's CDR3 is CSVGTGVHEQYV. CDR3 nucleotide sequence: TGCAGCGTTGGGACAGGGGTCCACGAGCAGTACGTC.

A few counts support this clonotype. CDR3 residues: CASSSTPLLAGEWTDTQYF. DNA of the CDR3: TGTGCCAGCAGCTCGACCCCTCTACTAGCGGGGGAGTGGACAGATACGCAGTATTTT. This chain connects TRBV11-2 to TRBJ2-3; 11 nucleotides agree with TRBD2. The V gene's germline CDR1 is SGHAT and CDR2 FQNNGV. The CDR3 is 19 amino acids. V gave up 4 bases and J gave up 3 bases; unmatched junction bases: 15.

This clonotype turned up a few times. The V and J genes are TRBV10-1 and TRBJ2-7; 7 bases are a match to TRBD2. The germline CDR1 and CDR2 sequences are WNHNN and SYGVQD (reference sequence). V was clipped by 4 bases and J by 4 bases; unmatched bases: 7. The CDR3 sequence is 14 residues long. The CDR3 DNA sequence: TGCGCCAGCAGTGGGACTAGTCCTGGATACGAGCAGTACGTC. It codes for CASSGTSPGYEQYV.

The chain links TRBV30 to TRBJ2-3; D may be TRBD1 or TRBD2 (5 bases each). The germline V and J ends were trimmed by 0 bases and 6 bases, with 13 bases remaining between them. Germline V gives CDR1 GTSNPN, CDR2 SVGIG (reference sequence). The CDR3 sequence is 14 residues long. The CDR3 DNA follows: TGTGCCTGGAGTGTACCCGGGGCCGTCGATACGCAGTATTTT. Amino acids: CAWSVPGAVDTQYF.

This clonotype was counted at least ten times. The V gene is TRBV7-9, the J gene TRBJ1-1; D uncertain. The CDR3 length is 17 residues. Germline V lookup: CDR1 SEHNR, CDR2 FQNEAQ (reference sequence). Trimming took off 6 bases at V and 3 bases at J, with 23 bases between the two ends. As DNA, the CDR3 is TGTGCCAGCAGGCAGGTCCCCGGGCTCAGCGGGGACACTGAAGCTTTCTTT. Translated: CASRQVPGLSGDTEAFF.

This clonotype came up many times. This rearrangement joins TRBV11-1 to TRBJ2-7; TRBD1 agrees at 7 bases. This CDR3 comprises 15 residues. Germline V CDR1 and CDR2: SGHAT, FQDESV (reference sequence). J was trimmed by 2 bases and V by 4 bases; bases with no gene match: 8. CDR3 in amino acids: CASSSTTGNPYEQYF. The CDR3 DNA sequence: TGTGCCAGCAGCTCGACGACAGGGAACCCCTACGAGCAGTACTTC.

This clonotype has a count of ten or more. The CDR3, as DNA: TGTGCCAGCAGCTTAGCGGGAGGACTAGCGGGACAAGAGACCCAGTACTTC. Translation gives CASSLAGGLAGQETQYF. The chain employs TRBV7-6 and TRBJ2-5; 12 nucleotides line up with TRBD2. CDR3 length: 17 amino acids. The junction had 4 bases not matched to a gene; V was cut back by 0 bases and J by 2 bases. CDR1 is SGHVS, CDR2 FNYEAQ, per germline. Filled out from reference TRBV7-6 and TRBJ2-5, the complete variable domain reads GAGVSQSPRYKVTKRGQDVALRCDPISGHVSLYWYRQALGQGPEFLTYFNYEAQQDKSGLPNDRFSAERPEGSISTLTIQRTEQRDSAMYRCASSLAGGLAGQETQYFGPGTRLLVL.

Ten or more counts support this clonotype. J is TRBJ1-2 and V is TRBV9, with a tentative D call TRBD1 (6 bases). Germline loops: CDR1 SGDLS, CDR2 YYNGEE. The CDR3 spans 15 residues. Trimming left V 4 bases short and J 8 bases short, with 21 bases between. DNA for the CDR3: TGTGCCAGCAGCCCCCCGTCCCAGGGGAACCGGGGCTACACCTTC. Protein sequence: CASSPPSQGNRGYTF. The entire variable domain, with the rest obtained from reference TRBV9 and TRBJ1-2, is as follows: DSGVTQTPKHLITATGQRVTLRCSPRSGDLSVYWYQQSLDQGLQFLIQYYNGEERAKGNILERFSAQQFPDLHSELNLSSLELGDSALYFCASSPPSQGNRGYTFGSGTRLTVV.

The chain is built from TRBV9 and TRBJ1-5; 12 bases are shared with TRBD1. This CDR3 region has 16 residues. Germline assignment: CDR1 SGDLS and CDR2 YYNGEE. Germline trimming cut 3 bases from V and 6 bases from J; bases unmatched to any gene: 7. This chain's CDR3 is CASSATGTGGPQPQHF. CDR3 DNA sequence: TGTGCCAGCAGCGCTACCGGGACAGGGGGCCCTCAGCCCCAGCATTTT.

The chain uses TRBV7-8 and TRBJ2-1, with D perhaps matching TRBD1 (6 bases). Per germline, CDR1 SGHVS and CDR2 FQNEAQ. This CDR3 has 13 amino acids. Trimming took off 4 bases at V and 8 bases at J, with 12 bases between the two ends. The CDR3 coding sequence is TGTGCCAGCAGCTCCGGGACACCCTATGAGCAGTTCTTC. Amino acid sequence: CASSSGTPYEQFF. Full variable domain (outside the CDR3, taken from reference TRBV7-8 and TRBJ2-1): GAGVSQSPRYKVAKRGQDVALRCDPISGHVSLFWYQQALGQGPEFLTYFQNEAQLDKSGLPSDRFFAERPEGSVSTLKIQRTQQEDSAVYLCASSSGTPYEQFFGPGTRLTVL.

The chain links TRBV7-2 to TRBJ2-5, with a weak D call TRBD1 (5 bases). The CDR3 sequence is 14 residues long. Germline V CDR1 and CDR2: SGHTA, FQGNSA. Between the trimmed V and J ends, which lost 0 bases and 4 bases, there was a span of 9 bases. CDR3 in DNA: TGTGCCAGCAGCTTAGCGTTAGGGGCAGAGACCCAGTACTTC. Residues: CASSLALGAETQYF.

The J gene is TRBJ2-7, the V gene TRBV10-3; 9 positions match TRBD1. V trimming: 4 bases; J trimming: 4 bases; junction bases outside the gene matches: 2. The CDR3 contains 13 residues. Germline-derived CDR1 and CDR2 are ENHRY and SYGVKD. The DNA of the CDR3 is TGTGCCATCAGTGGGGGGACAGGGTACGAGCAGTACTTC. It encodes CAISGGTGYEQYF.

Ten or more counts support this clonotype. The genes are TRBV2 and TRBJ1-1; 10 nucleotides match TRBD1. Germline lookup yields CDR1 SNHLY and CDR2 FYNNEI. The CDR3 has 16 amino acids. With V trimmed by 7 bases and J by 1 base, 9 bases remained unmatched. The CDR3 region is CASTRDRGLTNTEAFF. The CDR3 DNA is TGTGCCAGCACTCGGGACAGGGGCCTCACGAACACTGAAGCTTTCTTT.

V and J are TRBV7-6 and TRBJ2-2; TRBD1 matches 11 bases. The germline V gene encodes CDR1 SGHVS and CDR2 FNYEAQ. The CDR3 length is 19 residues. Trimming took 5 bases from V and 2 from J; bases not matched to a gene: 13. CDR3 sequence: CASSPWTGGLGANTGELFF. For the CDR3, the DNA is TGTGCCAGCAGCCCGTGGACAGGGGGCCTTGGAGCTAACACCGGGGAGCTGTTTTTT.

This clonotype was recorded at least ten times. The chain uses TRBV6-1 and TRBJ2-7, with TRBD1 matching over 9 bases. Losses at the gene ends were 6 bases for V and 1 base for J; bases not matched to a gene: 4. Per germline, CDR1 MNHNS and CDR2 SASEGT. The length of the CDR3 is 14 residues. The chain's CDR3 is CASSWGTGSYEQYF. In nucleotides, the CDR3 is TGTGCCAGCAGCTGGGGGACAGGGTCCTACGAGCAGTACTTC.